These 27 T cell receptor beta chains came from one sample sequenced in a study of T cell repertoires in cytomegalovirus infection. TCRdb analysed the reads with MiXCR anew, one entry per CDR3 protein. The sample holds roughly 500,000 distinct CDR3 sequences, approximately 10% seen once. Sequencing was done on a sample of PBMCs. The receptors originated from a human donor in good health (CMV status not recorded). Some clones in this sample may be carry-over from other donors' samples.

This clonotype was found many times. The chain carries TRBV7-9 and TRBJ2-7, with 10 bases lining up with TRBD2. V lost 5 bases to trimming and J lost 7 bases; unmatched junction nucleotides: 8. CDR3 size: 14 residues. Per germline, CDR1 SEHNR and CDR2 FQNEAQ (reference sequence). The CDR3 DNA follows: TGTGCCAGCAGCCCGGGACTAGCGTCGGGGGAGCAGTACTTC. This translates into CASSPGLASGEQYF.

The table lists this clonotype with many counts. The chain joins TRBV7-8 to TRBJ1-6; D not resolved. The germline V gene encodes CDR1 SGHVS and CDR2 FQNEAQ. Trimming took off 1 base at V and 8 bases at J, with 9 bases between the two ends. This CDR3 is built from 14 residues. In DNA, the CDR3 is TGTGCCAGCAGCTTAGTCAGAAGTGATTCACCCCTCCACTTT. As protein: CASSLVRSDSPLHF. Full variable domain (rest looked up from reference TRBV7-8 and TRBJ1-6): GAGVSQSPRYKVAKRGQDVALRCDPISGHVSLFWYQQALGQGPEFLTYFQNEAQLDKSGLPSDRFFAERPEGSVSTLKIQRTQQEDSAVYLCASSLVRSDSPLHFGNGTRLTVT.

In this sample, this clonotype turned up many times. The J gene is TRBJ1-1, the V gene TRBV7-3; no clear D. CDR3 size: 13 residues. Between the trimmed V and J ends, which lost 2 bases and 3 bases, there was a span of 7 bases. Germline V CDR1 and CDR2: SGHTA, FQGTGA. The CDR3 DNA follows: TGTGCCAGCAGCTTATTAAGGGACACTGAAGCTTTCTTT. Translating gives CASSLLRDTEAFF.

This clonotype has at least ten counts. The V gene is TRBV28, the J gene TRBJ1-4; 10 bases align to TRBD1. The CDR3 extends over 13 amino acids. V gave up 4 bases and J gave up 12 bases; unmatched junction bases: 5. Per the germline V gene, CDR1 is MDHEN and CDR2 is SYDVKM. The CDR3 sequence is CASSSGTGDQLFF. Here the CDR3 DNA reads TGTGCCAGCAGTTCAGGGACAGGGGATCAACTGTTTTTT.

The chain couples TRBV20-1 to TRBJ2-5; perhaps TRBD2 as D (6 bases). The germline V gene encodes CDR1 DFQATT and CDR2 SNEGSKA (reference sequence). CDR3 size: 12 residues. V was trimmed by 3 bases and J by 2 bases, leaving 7 bases between them. CDR3 sequence: CSARGTQETQYF. Here the CDR3 DNA reads TGCAGTGCTAGGGGGACTCAAGAGACCCAGTACTTC.

This clonotype was detected many times. The V and J genes are TRBV6-1 and TRBJ2-1; perhaps TRBD2 as D (7 bases). CDR3 size: 11 residues. CDR1 is MNHNS, CDR2 SASEGT, per germline. V gave up 5 bases and J gave up 11 bases, with 10 bases separating them. The DNA of the CDR3 is TGTGCCAGCAGTCCGGGGGGCAAGCAGTTCTTC. The encoded protein is CASSPGGKQFF.

In this sample, this clonotype turned up a few times. The chain recombines TRBV12-3 or TRBV12-4 with TRBJ1-5, with D unresolved. CDR3 length equals 15 residues. Trimming left V 0 bases short and J 0 bases short, with 6 bases between. CDR3: CASSLAENSNQPQHF. Written as DNA, the CDR3 is TGTGCCAGCAGTTTAGCGGAAAATAGCAATCAGCCCCAGCATTTT.

J is TRBJ1-1 and V is TRBV7-3; the D gene is possibly TRBD1 (5 bases). Looked up from germline, CDR1 is SGHTA and CDR2 is FQGTGA. The V gene lost 3 bases and the J gene lost 4 bases, with 9 bases spanning the gap. The CDR3 consists of 13 residues. This CDR3 reads CASSFQGVTEAFF. CDR3 nucleotide sequence: TGTGCCAGCAGCTTCCAGGGAGTCACTGAAGCTTTCTTT.

In this sample, this clonotype turned up many times. V usage is TRBV24-1 and J usage is TRBJ2-1, with D perhaps TRBD2 (5 bases). Germline CDR1 KGHDR, CDR2 SFDVKD. This CDR3 is 16 amino acids long. The V end lost 0 bases, the J end lost 0 bases, and 8 bases lay between the germline ends. As DNA, the CDR3 is TGTGCCACCAGTGATTTGTTGGGGAGCTCCTACAATGAGCAGTTCTTC. This encodes CATSDLLGSSYNEQFF.

This clonotype has at least ten counts. The V gene is TRBV6-5, the J gene TRBJ2-2, with 9 bases that match TRBD2. The CDR3 has 15 residues. The germline gives CDR1 MNHEY, CDR2 SVGAGI. Trimming took 5 bases from V and 6 from J; bases not matched to a gene: 7. The chain's CDR3 is CASSQIAGASGELFF. CDR3 in DNA: TGTGCCAGCAGTCAAATAGCGGGAGCGTCCGGGGAGCTGTTTTTT.

This chain joins TRBV20-1 and TRBJ2-3, with D unresolved. The CDR3 extends over 16 amino acids. Looked up from germline, CDR1 is DFQATT and CDR2 is SNEGSKA (reference sequence). Trimming took off 0 bases at V and 2 bases at J, with 15 bases between the two ends. The CDR3 spells CSARDHRDSNTDTQYF. CDR3 DNA sequence: TGCAGTGCTAGAGATCATAGAGACTCCAACACAGATACGCAGTATTTT.

This clonotype occurred a few times. The rearrangement links TRBV20-1 to TRBJ2-7, with 10 bases fitting TRBD2. The trim removed 2 bases at V and 2 bases at J, leaving 6 bases unmatched. In germline, CDR1 is DFQATT, CDR2 SNEGSKA (reference sequence). The CDR3 sequence is 15 residues long. The CDR3 is CSARTGLAVPYEQYF. Here the CDR3 DNA reads TGCAGTGCTAGAACCGGACTAGCGGTACCCTACGAGCAGTACTTC.

This clonotype showed up just a few times. The chain joins TRBV29-1 to TRBJ1-2; D might be TRBD1 (6 bases). Trimming left V 3 bases short and J 8 bases short, with 16 bases between. The CDR3 is made up of 13 amino acids. Germline V gene data show CDR1 as SQVTM and CDR2 as ANQGSEA. CDR3 residues: CSVDSTGFYGYTF. The DNA for the CDR3 is TGCAGCGTTGATTCAACAGGGTTTTACGGCTACACCTTC.

This clonotype was counted at least ten times. The chain employs TRBV12-3 or TRBV12-4 and TRBJ1-3; 8 positions match TRBD1. With 6 bases clipped from V and 0 bases from J, the junction kept 1 base outside the gene matches. The CDR3 loop spans 14 amino acids. CDR3 DNA sequence: TGTGCCAGCAGGGGGACAGGCTCTGGAAACACCATATATTTT. Residues: CASRGTGSGNTIYF.

In its sample, this clonotype was seen many times. The rearrangement joins TRBV2 to TRBJ1-5; D not certain. The CDR3 extends over 15 amino acids. CDR1 SNHLY and CDR2 FYNNEI come from the germline V gene. The germline V and J ends were trimmed by 2 bases and 0 bases, with 8 bases remaining between them. This CDR3 reads CASSESLSSNQPQHF. Here the CDR3 DNA reads TGTGCCAGCAGTGAAAGTCTCAGTAGCAATCAGCCCCAGCATTTT.

This clonotype was seen ten or more times. J is TRBJ2-1 and V is TRBV10-3; 12 nucleotides match TRBD2. CDR1 ENHRY and CDR2 SYGVKD come from the germline V gene. After removal of 4 bases from V and 9 bases from J, the junction contained 7 bases not matched to a gene. The CDR3 has 15 amino acids. The CDR3, as DNA: TGTGCCATCAGTGTGCGACTAGCGGGGGAATCTGAGCAGTTCTTC. Translation: CAISVRLAGESEQFF.

This clonotype was recorded at least ten times. Relative to the germline gene, one junction end is altered; a read error may explain this. The CDR3 region has the DNA TGTGCCAGCAGCCTAGAGCCGAGTGGGTATGGCTACACCTTC. Amino acids: CASSLEPSGYGYTF. V gene TRBV11-2 combines with J gene TRBJ1-2; no clear D. This CDR3 has 14 amino acids. The V gene's germline CDR1 is SGHAT and CDR2 FQNNGV.

The sample holds many counts of this clonotype. The CDR3, as DNA: TGTGCCAGCAGCTTAGGTCGGTCGAGAACCTACGAGCAGTACTTC. It is translated as CASSLGRSRTYEQYF. The genes are TRBV7-2 and TRBJ2-7; D is unclear. The CDR3 extends over 15 amino acids. Looked up from germline, CDR1 is SGHTA and CDR2 is FQGNSA. The V end was cut by 1 base, the J end by 2 bases, with 12 bases between.

In its sample, this clonotype was seen a few times. The chain employs TRBV5-1 and TRBJ2-1; possible D gene TRBD2, 6 bases. Germline CDR1 SGHRS, CDR2 YFSETQ. Trimming took 0 bases from V and 6 from J, leaving 13 bases between them. The CDR3 is made up of 15 amino acids. The CDR3 DNA reads TGCGCCAGCAGCTTGGAGGGACTGGTAAGCAATGAGCAGTTCTTC. It specifies CASSLEGLVSNEQFF.

This clonotype was recorded many times. J is TRBJ2-1 and V is TRBV6-1; 9 bases fit TRBD2. From germline, CDR1 is MNHNS and CDR2 SASEGT. CDR3 size: 12 residues. The V segment lost 6 bases and the J segment 14 bases; nucleotides outside the gene matches: 8. The CDR3 sequence: CASRPSGTSEFF. The DNA of the CDR3 is TGTGCCAGCAGGCCTAGCGGGACCTCGGAGTTCTTC.

This clonotype has a count of ten or more. The chain links TRBV7-9 to TRBJ2-7; no definite D call. The CDR3 covers 12 residues. The V end was cut by 3 bases, the J end by 2 bases, with 5 bases between. Germline CDR1 SEHNR, CDR2 FQNEAQ (reference sequence). The CDR3 coding sequence is TGTGCCAGCAGCTTCAGTGCCTACGAGCAGTACTTC. It is translated as CASSFSAYEQYF.

The V and J genes are TRBV20-1 and TRBJ2-5; 8 bases match TRBD2. J was trimmed by 5 bases and V by 5 bases; bases with no gene match: 13. This CDR3 comprises 15 residues. From germline, CDR1 is DFQATT and CDR2 SNEGSKA (reference sequence). CDR3 sequence reads: CSAHRGSGGGETQYF. In DNA form, the CDR3 reads TGCAGTGCTCACCGGGGCAGCGGGGGTGGGGAGACCCAGTACTTC.

In its sample, this clonotype was seen a few times. This chain links TRBV20-1 with TRBJ1-5; maybe TRBD1 (5 bases). Trimming left V 6 bases short and J 3 bases short, with 12 bases between. Germline assignment: CDR1 DFQATT and CDR2 SNEGSKA (reference sequence). CDR3 length: 13 amino acids. CDR3 in amino acids: CSAAGTINQPQHF. CDR3 nucleotides: TGCAGTGCCGCCGGGACCATCAATCAGCCCCAGCATTTT.

The V and J genes are TRBV20-1 and TRBJ2-5; 10 bases fit TRBD2. Germline V gene lookup returns CDR1 DFQATT and CDR2 SNEGSKA (reference sequence). V gave up 5 bases and J gave up 1 base; unmatched junction bases: 4. CDR3 size: 14 residues. This CDR3 is CSAGRLAGQETQYF. CDR3 in DNA: TGCAGTGCTGGAAGACTAGCGGGCCAAGAGACCCAGTACTTC.

This chain links TRBV2 with TRBJ1-1; D is unclear. Germline V lookup: CDR1 SNHLY, CDR2 FYNNEI. Trimming left V 4 bases short and J 0 bases short, with 9 bases between. The CDR3 runs to 14 residues. The CDR3, as DNA: TGTGCCAGCAGTGTTAAGTACCTGAACACTGAAGCTTTCTTT. Its protein product is CASSVKYLNTEAFF.

Only a few counts were recorded for this clonotype. The V gene is TRBV29-1, the J gene TRBJ2-1, with 8 bases identical to TRBD2. The CDR3 extends over 14 amino acids. Germline V gene sequence: CDR1 SQVTM, CDR2 ANQGSEA. The trim removed 3 bases at V and 2 bases at J, leaving 3 bases unmatched. CDR3 loop: CSVDREGTYNEQFF. The CDR3 region has the DNA TGCAGCGTTGATCGGGAGGGAACCTACAATGAGCAGTTCTTC.

The chain recombines TRBV28 with TRBJ1-2, with D possibly being TRBD1 (5 bases). Trimming took off 2 bases at V and 7 bases at J, with 14 bases between the two ends. CDR3 length: 14 residues. Germline CDR1 reads MDHEN; CDR2 reads SYDVKM. The CDR3, as DNA: TGTGCCAGCAGTTTAAGTGACCTCGGGGGTGGCTACACCTTC. Protein sequence: CASSLSDLGGGYTF.